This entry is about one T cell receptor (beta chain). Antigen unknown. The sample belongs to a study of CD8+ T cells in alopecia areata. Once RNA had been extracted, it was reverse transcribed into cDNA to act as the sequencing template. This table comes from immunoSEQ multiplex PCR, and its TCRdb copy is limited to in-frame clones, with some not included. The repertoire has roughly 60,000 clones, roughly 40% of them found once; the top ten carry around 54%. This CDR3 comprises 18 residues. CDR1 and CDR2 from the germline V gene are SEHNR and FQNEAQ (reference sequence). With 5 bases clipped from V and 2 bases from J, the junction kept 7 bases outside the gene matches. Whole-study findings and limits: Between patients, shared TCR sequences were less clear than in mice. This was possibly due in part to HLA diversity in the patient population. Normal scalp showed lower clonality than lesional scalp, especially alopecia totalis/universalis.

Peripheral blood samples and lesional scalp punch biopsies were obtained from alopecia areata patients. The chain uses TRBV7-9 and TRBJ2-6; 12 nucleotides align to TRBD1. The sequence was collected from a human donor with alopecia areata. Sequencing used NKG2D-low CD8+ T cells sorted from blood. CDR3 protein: CASSPAGTGGPGANVLTF. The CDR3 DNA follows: TGTGCCAGCAGCCCGGCCGGGACAGGGGGCCCTGGGGCCAACGTCCTGACTTTC.